What follows describes a single TCR beta chain. This entry belongs to a study of cytomegalovirus exposure and HLA in healthy donors. Germline assignment: CDR1 MGHDK and CDR2 SYGVNS. The length of the CDR3 is 15 residues. V dropped 1 base and J dropped 0 bases, with 7 bases sitting between them. Repertoires were generated with immunoSEQ multiplex PCR, while TCRdb's copy carries only in-frame clones and drops some. The sample lists 150,000 to 200,000 clones; about 80% were seen once. The genes are TRBV25-1 and TRBJ1-5; D gene unclear. Source material: PBMCs. The sequence was obtained from a man aged 18-30 years in good health and CMV-seropositive. This CDR3 is CASSESYYSNQPQHF. The CDR3 DNA is TGTGCCAGCAGTGAATCATACTATAGCAATCAGCCCCAGCATTTT.